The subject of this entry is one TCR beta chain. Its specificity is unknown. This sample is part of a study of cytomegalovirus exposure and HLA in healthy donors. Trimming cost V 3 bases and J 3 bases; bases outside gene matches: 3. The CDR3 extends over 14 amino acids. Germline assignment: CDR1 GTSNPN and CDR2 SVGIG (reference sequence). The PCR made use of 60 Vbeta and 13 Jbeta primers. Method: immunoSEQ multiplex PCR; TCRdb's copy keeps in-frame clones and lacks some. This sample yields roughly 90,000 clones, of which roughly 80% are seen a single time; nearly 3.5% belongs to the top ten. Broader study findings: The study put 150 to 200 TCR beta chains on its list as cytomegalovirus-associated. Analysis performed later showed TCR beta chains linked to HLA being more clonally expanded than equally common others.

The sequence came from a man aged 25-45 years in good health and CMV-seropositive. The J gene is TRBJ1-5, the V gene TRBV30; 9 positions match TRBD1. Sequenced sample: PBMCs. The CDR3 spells CAWRGDRDNQPQHF. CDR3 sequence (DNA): TGTGCCTGGAGAGGGGACAGGGACAATCAGCCCCAGCATTTT.